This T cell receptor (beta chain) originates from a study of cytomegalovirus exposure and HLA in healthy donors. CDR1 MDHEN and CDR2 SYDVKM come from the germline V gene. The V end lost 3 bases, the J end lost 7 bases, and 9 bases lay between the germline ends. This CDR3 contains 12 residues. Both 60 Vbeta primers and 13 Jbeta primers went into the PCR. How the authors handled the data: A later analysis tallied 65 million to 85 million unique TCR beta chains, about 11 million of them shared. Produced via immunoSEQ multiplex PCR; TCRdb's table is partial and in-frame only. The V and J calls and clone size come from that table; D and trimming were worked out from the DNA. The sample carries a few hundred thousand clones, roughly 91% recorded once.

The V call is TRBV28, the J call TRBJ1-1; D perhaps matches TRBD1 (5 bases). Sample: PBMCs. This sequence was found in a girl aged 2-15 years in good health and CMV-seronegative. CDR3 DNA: TGTGCCAGCAGTTTGGTGGGGGGTGAAGCTTTCTTT. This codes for CASSLVGGEAFF.